Following are 9 T cell receptor beta chains from one sample sequenced in a study of CD8+ T cells in alopecia areata. RNA extraction was followed by reverse transcription into cDNA, which acted as the sequencing template. Libraries were prepared by immunoSEQ multiplex PCR; TCRdb keeps only in-frame clonotypes and omits some of them. This sample has 150,000 to 200,000 clones; roughly 65% occur once, and the top ten carry roughly 0.91%. Treatment described: oral pan-JAK inhibitor, 5-10 mg twice daily. Here the sequenced sample was CD4+ T cells sorted from blood, taken at week 4, from a patient treated with tofacitinib. The receptors come from a human donor with alopecia areata.

V usage is TRBV10-3 and J usage is TRBJ2-3; D is ambiguous. Trimming took 3 bases from V and 6 from J, leaving 7 bases between them. The CDR3 totals 12 residues. Germline lookup yields CDR1 ENHRY and CDR2 SYGVKD. The CDR3 DNA follows: TGTGCCATCAGTGAACCGACGGATACGCAGTATTTT. Protein: CAISEPTDTQYF.

The chain carries TRBV25-1 and TRBJ2-7; 7 bases are a match to TRBD1. Per the germline V gene, CDR1 is MGHDK and CDR2 is SYGVNS. The CDR3 runs 12 residues. V was pared by 10 bases and J by 2 bases, with 5 bases of the junction left unmatched. CDR3 sequence reads: CAIWTGTYEQYF. CDR3 DNA sequence: TGTGCCATTTGGACAGGCACCTACGAGCAGTACTTC.

The genes are TRBV9 and TRBJ2-3; 7 bases align to TRBD1. Trimming cost V 0 bases and J 4 bases; bases outside gene matches: 2. Per the germline V gene, CDR1 is SGDLS and CDR2 is YYNGEE. The CDR3 is 14 residues long. CDR3 amino acids: CASSVGQGPDTQYF. The DNA for the CDR3 is TGTGCCAGCAGCGTAGGACAGGGCCCAGATACGCAGTATTTT. Full variable domain (outside the CDR3, taken from reference TRBV9 and TRBJ2-3): DSGVTQTPKHLITATGQRVTLRCSPRSGDLSVYWYQQSLDQGLQFLIQYYNGEERAKGNILERFSAQQFPDLHSELNLSSLELGDSALYFCASSVGQGPDTQYFGPGTRLTVL.

The rearrangement links TRBV6-5 to TRBJ1-6; TRBD1 might be the D (6 bases). The V gene lost 2 bases and the J gene lost 6 bases, with 11 bases spanning the gap. Germline values: CDR1 MNHEY, CDR2 SVGAGI. The CDR3 has 15 amino acids. CDR3 DNA: TGTGCCAGCAGTTACCGGTCACAGGGTAATTCACCCCTCCACTTT. Protein: CASSYRSQGNSPLHF.

There are a few counts of this clone. The same CDR3 arises from other DNA sequences in this sample as well. This rearrangement joins TRBV29-1 to TRBJ2-3; a possible D gene is TRBD2 (5 bases). Trimming left V 6 bases short and J 4 bases short, with 11 bases between. Germline CDR1 reads SQVTM; CDR2 reads ANQGSEA. This CDR3 has 12 residues. As DNA, the CDR3 is TGCAGCGTATCCGGAGGCCCAGATACGCAGTATTTT. It encodes CSVSGGPDTQYF.

This clone came up a few times. The CDR3 reads CASKSYNEQFF. CDR3 bases: TGTGCCAGCAAGTCCTACAATGAGCAGTTCTTC. The V gene is TRBV27, the J gene TRBJ2-1; D uncertain. Germline loops: CDR1 MNHEY, CDR2 SMNVEV (reference sequence). This CDR3 contains 11 residues. V shed 7 bases and J shed 1 base, with 2 bases lying between them.

The chain uses TRBV2 and TRBJ2-5, with D perhaps matching TRBD2 (6 bases). The V end lost 4 bases, the J end lost 3 bases, and 18 bases lay between the germline ends. CDR1 SNHLY and CDR2 FYNNEI come from the germline V gene. The CDR3 sequence is 16 residues long. The CDR3: CASSGGLARGEETQYF. CDR3 nucleotide sequence: TGTGCCAGCAGTGGGGGCCTAGCGAGGGGTGAAGAGACCCAGTACTTC.

Comment on this clone: One end of the junction does not line up with germline, which may come from a read error. The J gene is TRBJ2-6, the V gene TRBV5-1; D call uncertain. Germline V gene sequence: CDR1 SGHRS, CDR2 YFSETQ. The CDR3 has 15 amino acids. For the CDR3, the DNA is TGCGCCAGCAGCTTGGATAGCCCTGGTGCCAACGTCCTGACTTTC. Its translation is CASSLDSPGANVLTF.

This clone was recorded once. This chain joins TRBV4-1 and TRBJ1-6; D not resolved. CDR3 length: 13 residues. V dropped 1 base and J dropped 8 bases, with 6 bases sitting between them. Looked up from germline, CDR1 is MGHRA and CDR2 is YSYEKL. The CDR3 is CASSQGRDSPLHF. The DNA for the CDR3 is TGCGCCAGCAGCCAAGGTCGGGATTCACCCCTCCACTTT.